This passage covers 5 T cell receptor beta chains from one sample sequenced in a study of B cell selection in AIRE deficiency. Here immunoSEQ multiplex PCR was the method, and the copy in TCRdb shows in-frame clones only, minus some. This table holds 20,000 to 30,000 clones, over 80% found once. Regulatory T cells were sorted as CD4+CD25hiCD127low/negative. Sequencing used CD4+CD25+ Tregs sorted from PBMCs. These receptors originate from a human donor in good health.

The V call is TRBV2, the J call TRBJ2-1; D not certain. In germline, CDR1 is SNHLY, CDR2 FYNNEI. V lost 4 bases, J lost 4 bases, and 8 bases lay in between. The CDR3 runs 13 residues. CDR3 residues: CASSVDGYNEQFF. The CDR3 coding sequence is TGTGCCAGCAGTGTTGACGGATACAATGAGCAGTTCTTC.

V usage is TRBV5-1 and J usage is TRBJ2-3; tentatively, D is TRBD1 or TRBD2 (5 bases each). V was shortened by 2 bases and J by 0 bases, with 7 bases between the two germline ends. Germline V gene sequence: CDR1 SGHRS, CDR2 YFSETQ. This CDR3 is 14 amino acids long. CDR3 coding DNA: TGCGCCAGCAGCTTCCGGGACAGCACAGATACGCAGTATTTT. Protein: CASSFRDSTDTQYF.

This rearrangement joins TRBV5-1 to TRBJ2-7; 7 nucleotides line up with TRBD1. Trimming took 5 bases from V and 4 from J; bases not matched to a gene: 15. Germline assignment: CDR1 SGHRS and CDR2 YFSETQ. CDR3 length: 16 amino acids. The CDR3 nucleotides are TGCGCCAGCAGGCACGACAACAGGGACAGTCAGTACGAGCAGTACTTC. Protein product: CASRHDNRDSQYEQYF.

The V gene is TRBV7-2, the J gene TRBJ2-3; D remains unclear. Trimming stripped 0 bases from V and 6 bases from J, with 10 bases between. Germline CDR1 SGHTA, CDR2 FQGNSA. The CDR3 sequence is 14 residues long. CDR3 region: CASSLAHSRDTQYF. The CDR3 region has the DNA TGTGCCAGCAGCTTAGCCCACTCTCGGGATACGCAGTATTTT.

This chain uses TRBV27 with TRBJ1-2; 7 positions agree with TRBD1. Per the germline V gene, CDR1 is MNHEY and CDR2 is SMNVEV (reference sequence). This CDR3 comprises 14 residues. The ends lost 5 bases at V and 4 bases at J; junction bases unmatched: 7. DNA for the CDR3: TGTGCCAGCAGTCCGAGACAGGGAGTCTATGGCTACACCTTC. Translation: CASSPRQGVYGYTF.